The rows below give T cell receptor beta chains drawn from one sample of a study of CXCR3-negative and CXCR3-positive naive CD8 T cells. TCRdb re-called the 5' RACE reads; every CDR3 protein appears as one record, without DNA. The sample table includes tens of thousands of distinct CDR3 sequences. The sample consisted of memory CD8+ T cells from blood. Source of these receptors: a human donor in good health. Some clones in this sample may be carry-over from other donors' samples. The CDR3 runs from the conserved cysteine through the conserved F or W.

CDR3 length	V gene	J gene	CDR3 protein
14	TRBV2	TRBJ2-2	CASRGTTSLGELFF
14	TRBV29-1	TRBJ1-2	CSVDRDIANYGYTF
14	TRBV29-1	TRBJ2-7	CSGDRGRGTYEQYF
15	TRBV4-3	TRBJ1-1	CASSQDTGGFTEAFF
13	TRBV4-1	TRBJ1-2	CASSQSPGNGYTF
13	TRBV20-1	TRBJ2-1	CSAYRSMRNEQFF
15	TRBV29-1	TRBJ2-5	CSVDGLAGVQETQYF
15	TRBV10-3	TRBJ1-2	CAISEPWTSPYGYTF
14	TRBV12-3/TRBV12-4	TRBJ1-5	CASSRARGNQPQHF
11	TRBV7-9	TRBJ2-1	CASSLTHEQFF
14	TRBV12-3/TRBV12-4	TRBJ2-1	CASTKFDRGNEQFF
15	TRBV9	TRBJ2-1	CASSVEAGGTNEQFF
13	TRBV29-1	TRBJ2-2	CSVESGDTGELFF
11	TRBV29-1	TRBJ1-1	CSVVWGTEAFF